The clone carrying this T cell receptor (beta chain) was seen only a few times. Its target is not known. This entry comes from a study of T cell repertoires in cytomegalovirus infection. The wider study: It was the public TCR beta signatures that indicated both CMV infection and matching HLA type. Regarding the study as a whole: What dominated the ex vivo response were HLA-C-restricted CMV-specific TCR beta clonotypes.

Trimming stripped 7 bases from V and 1 base from J, with 15 bases between. CDR3 length: 15 amino acids. Germline values: CDR1 MDHEN, CDR2 SYDVKM. TCRdb independently ran MiXCR on the reads; one entry per CDR3 protein. The table has roughly 760,000 distinct CDR3 sequences, about a third seen once. The J gene is TRBJ2-3, the V gene TRBV28; D is undetermined. This TCR derives from a human donor in good health (CMV status not recorded). Some clones in this sample may be carry-over from other donors' samples. The source material was PBMCs. The CDR3 nucleotides read TGTGCCAGCACCCGTGCGAGTCAGGGCACAGATACGCAGTATTTT. Translation: CASTRASQGTDTQYF.